The next 25 T cell receptor beta chains were all read from a single sample in a study of T cell changes during pregnancy in multiple sclerosis. The method was immunoSEQ multiplex PCR; TCRdb's version includes in-frame clones alone and lacks a portion of them. The sample lists tens of thousands of clones, approximately 89% occurring once. Sequenced here: CD8+ T cells from peripheral blood mononuclear cells, sampled in the first trimester of pregnancy. The receptors were sampled from a female donor with multiple sclerosis, enrolled in a pregnancy study.

V is TRBV7-2 and J is TRBJ2-1, with D perhaps TRBD1 (6 bases). Germline CDR1 reads SGHTA; CDR2 reads FQGNSA. The CDR3 covers 16 residues. The V and J ends lost 4 bases and 2 bases respectively, with 15 bases between them. The CDR3 region is CASSSREQGTYNEQFF. In nucleotides, the CDR3 is TGTGCCAGCAGCTCCCGAGAACAGGGTACCTACAATGAGCAGTTCTTC.

The table lists this clone with a count of one. This chain uses TRBV4-2 with TRBJ2-1; D gene unclear. Looked up from germline, CDR1 is LGHNA and CDR2 is YNFKEQ. The CDR3 is made up of 17 amino acids. Trimming pared 0 bases from V and 9 bases from J, leaving 21 bases between. CDR3 in DNA: TGTGCCAGCAGCCAAGATCTATCACTAATTCCTTTTGGTGAGCAGTTCTTC. As protein: CASSQDLSLIPFGEQFF.

By sample share, this clone is medium-sized (0.01 to 0.1%). CDR3 residues: CASSPRDRENQPQHF. For the CDR3, the DNA is TGTGCCAGCAGTCCCCGGGACAGGGAGAATCAGCCCCAGCATTTT. This sequence joins TRBV6-5 and TRBJ1-5; 9 bases fit TRBD1. V shed 5 bases, J shed 4 bases, and the junction held 6 bases outside the gene matches. Germline-derived CDR1 and CDR2 are MNHEY and SVGAGI. CDR3 length: 15 residues.

The chain carries TRBV28 and TRBJ2-7; 8 nucleotides line up with TRBD2. CDR1 MDHEN and CDR2 SYDVKM come from the germline V gene. This CDR3 is 15 amino acids long. J gave up 3 bases and V 5 bases, and 9 bases lay outside the gene matches. The CDR3 protein is CASSPPSGSFYEQYF. The CDR3 region has the DNA TGTGCCAGCAGTCCCCCCAGCGGGAGTTTCTACGAGCAGTACTTC.

The rearrangement uses TRBV19 and TRBJ2-1; 7 bases line up with TRBD1. The V gene end was trimmed by 5 bases and the J gene end by 7 bases; junction bases not matched to a gene: 5. CDR1 is LNHDA and CDR2 is SQIVND in the germline V gene (reference sequence). This CDR3 comprises 13 residues. CDR3: CASSWTGWNEQFF. CDR3 in DNA: TGTGCCAGTAGTTGGACAGGCTGGAATGAGCAGTTCTTC.

The J gene is TRBJ1-2, the V gene TRBV6-1; D is possibly TRBD1 (6 bases). Per germline, CDR1 MNHNS and CDR2 SASEGT. The CDR3 loop spans 13 amino acids. V was pared by 6 bases and J by 2 bases, with 10 bases between. The CDR3 DNA follows: TGTGCCAGCAGGACAGGTTACAACTATGGCTACACCTTC. Translated, it gives CASRTGYNYGYTF.

CDR3 in amino acids: CASSTSPQLTDPVEKLFF. Written as DNA, the CDR3 is TGCGCCAGCAGCACTTCACCCCAATTGACAGATCCTGTTGAAAAACTGTTTTTT. This chain joins TRBV4-1 and TRBJ1-4; tentative D call: TRBD1 (5 bases). CDR3 length: 18 amino acids. Trimming cost V 5 bases and J 7 bases, with 26 bases left between them. CDR1 and CDR2 (germline): MGHRA, YSYEKL.

The rearrangement links TRBV10-3 to TRBJ2-3, with 13 nucleotides matching TRBD2. Germline V gene lookup returns CDR1 ENHRY and CDR2 SYGVKD. The CDR3 extends over 16 amino acids. J gave up 3 bases and V 4 bases, and 4 bases lay outside the gene matches. The CDR3 DNA is TGTGCCATCAGTGTTGGGACTAGCGGGAAGACAGATACGCAGTATTTT. Translating it yields CAISVGTSGKTDTQYF.

The rearrangement uses TRBV2 and TRBJ2-7; 9 bases are shared with TRBD1. J was trimmed by 5 bases and V by 6 bases; bases with no gene match: 8. Germline-derived CDR1 and CDR2 are SNHLY and FYNNEI. The CDR3 totals 14 residues. CDR3 region: CASSARDRDHEQYF. In DNA, the CDR3 is TGTGCCAGCAGCGCCCGGGACAGGGACCACGAGCAGTACTTC. Based on the CDR3 plus reference TRBV2 and TRBJ2-7, the full variable domain is EPEVTQTPSHQVTQMGQEVILRCVPISNHLYFYWYRQILGQKVEFLVSFYNNEISEKSEIFDDQFSVERPDGSNFTLKIRSTKLEDSAMYFCASSARDRDHEQYFGPGTRLTVT.

V and J are TRBV4-1 and TRBJ2-1, with D unclear. The ends were cut back, 0 bases at V and 0 bases at J, with 18 bases in the middle. The CDR3 extends over 19 amino acids. Germline values: CDR1 MGHRA, CDR2 YSYEKL. The CDR3 region is CASSQDQRYPKSSYNEQFF. CDR3 nucleotides: TGCGCCAGCAGCCAAGATCAGAGGTACCCAAAGAGCTCCTACAATGAGCAGTTCTTC.

The chain has TRBV4-1 and TRBJ2-1; 10 bases match TRBD2. The germline gives CDR1 MGHRA, CDR2 YSYEKL. The CDR3 loop spans 18 amino acids. V gave up 1 base and J gave up 6 bases; unmatched junction bases: 12. The CDR3 DNA sequence: TGCGCCAGCAGCCAAGTCCGAGCGGGAGGGCCTATGGGCAATGAGCAGTTCTTC. This translates into CASSQVRAGGPMGNEQFF.

The chain employs TRBV5-4 and TRBJ2-1, with 7 bases identical to TRBD2. Germline-derived CDR1 and CDR2 are SGHNT and YYREEE (reference sequence). CDR3 length: 13 residues. The V segment lost 3 bases and the J segment 8 bases; nucleotides outside the gene matches: 5. The CDR3, as DNA: TGTGCCAGCAGCTGGGACTATGACGATGAGCAGTTCTTC. Its translation: CASSWDYDDEQFF.

V is TRBV6-5 and J is TRBJ2-1; TRBD1 matches 9 bases. The germline gives CDR1 MNHEY, CDR2 SVGAGI. Unmatched junction bases numbered 8, after V lost 8 bases and J lost 6 bases. This CDR3 is built from 14 residues. The CDR3 here is CASGTGGAVNEQFF. As DNA, the CDR3 is TGTGCCAGCGGAACAGGGGGCGCGGTCAATGAGCAGTTCTTC.

This clone ranks as medium-sized. The chain uses TRBV2 and TRBJ1-2; D perhaps matches TRBD1 (6 bases). CDR1 and CDR2 from the germline V gene are SNHLY and FYNNEI. There are 15 residues in the CDR3. Deletions cut 5 bases from V and 4 bases from J, with 17 bases between. The CDR3 coding sequence is TGTGCCAGCAGTCGGCTCCGGACAGACCTCTATGGCTACACCTTC. This translates into CASSRLRTDLYGYTF.

The chain joins TRBV5-4 to TRBJ2-6, with 9 bases matching TRBD2. The V segment lost 3 bases and the J segment 0 bases; nucleotides outside the gene matches: 7. This CDR3 is built from 18 residues. Looked up from germline, CDR1 is SGHNT and CDR2 is YYREEE (reference sequence). CDR3 sequence: CASSWGGGGRSGANVLTF. DNA of the CDR3: TGTGCCAGCAGCTGGGGCGGGGGGGGCCGCTCTGGGGCCAACGTCCTGACTTTC.

The J gene is TRBJ2-2, the V gene TRBV28, with unresolved D. V lost 1 base and J lost 0, with 6 bases in between. This CDR3 has 15 amino acids. Germline V gene data show CDR1 as MDHEN and CDR2 as SYDVKM. CDR3 protein: CASSLFRANTGELFF. CDR3 sequence (DNA): TGTGCCAGCAGTTTATTTCGGGCGAACACCGGGGAGCTGTTTTTT.

The chain employs TRBV4-1 and TRBJ2-5, with TRBD1 identical over 7 bases. The length of the CDR3 is 16 residues. Germline V CDR1 and CDR2: MGHRA, YSYEKL. The V gene end was trimmed by 0 bases and the J gene end by 2 bases; junction bases not matched to a gene: 6. In DNA form, the CDR3 reads TGCGCCAGCAGCCAAGATCGGGACAGACAACAAGAGACCCAGTACTTC. It codes for CASSQDRDRQQETQYF.

This chain uses TRBV27 with TRBJ2-3, with TRBD1 as a possible D gene (5 bases). With 11 bases removed from V and 2 bases from J, the gap between germline ends came to 20 bases. From germline, CDR1 is MNHEY and CDR2 SMNVEV (reference sequence). The CDR3 contains 15 residues. CDR3 bases: TGTGCCTCAGGGCGAACGGGCGCATACACAGATACGCAGTATTTT. Its translation is CASGRTGAYTDTQYF.

The chain links TRBV7-8 to TRBJ1-1; TRBD1 aligns across 8 bases. V was pared by 4 bases and J by 0 bases, with 4 bases of the junction left unmatched. Germline loops: CDR1 SGHVS, CDR2 FQNEAQ. The CDR3 loop spans 15 amino acids. Here the CDR3 reads CASSYRTGMNTEAFF. CDR3 DNA sequence: TGTGCCAGCAGCTACCGGACAGGGATGAACACTGAAGCTTTCTTT.

V usage is TRBV6-5 and J usage is TRBJ2-7; 7 bases align to TRBD2. Unmatched junction bases numbered 5, after V lost 0 bases and J lost 0 bases. Germline V gene sequence: CDR1 MNHEY, CDR2 SVGAGI. The length of the CDR3 is 16 residues. CDR3 residues: CASSYSSGTLSYEQYF. CDR3 in DNA: TGTGCCAGCAGTTACTCGAGCGGGACCCTCTCCTACGAGCAGTACTTC.

This sequence joins TRBV18 and TRBJ2-5; 9 positions match TRBD1. J was trimmed by 4 bases and V by 3 bases; bases with no gene match: 6. The germline V gene has CDR1 KGHSH and CDR2 LQKENI. The CDR3 is made up of 15 amino acids. For the CDR3, the DNA is TGTGCCAGCTCACCCCGGGACAGGGTAGTAGAGACCCAGTACTTC. It translates to CASSPRDRVVETQYF.

The chain is built from TRBV7-9 and TRBJ1-5, with 8 bases fitting TRBD1. The CDR3 spans 15 residues. Germline assignment: CDR1 SEHNR and CDR2 FQNEAQ (reference sequence). The trim removed 6 bases at V and 4 bases at J, leaving 8 bases unmatched. The CDR3 sequence: CASSRTGILNQPQHF. DNA of the CDR3: TGTGCCAGCAGTCGGACAGGGATTCTTAATCAGCCCCAGCATTTT.

This chain links TRBV27 with TRBJ2-7; a weak D match, TRBD1 (6 bases). V was cut by 4 bases and J by 6 bases, with 22 bases left in between. The CDR3 has 16 residues. The germline CDR1 and CDR2 sequences are MNHEY and SMNVEV (reference sequence). CDR3 DNA: TGTGCCAGCAGTTACTCCCAGGACAGAGGACTTTTCGAGCAGTACTTC. It encodes CASSYSQDRGLFEQYF.

This rearrangement joins TRBV6-1 to TRBJ2-2; no firm D call. This CDR3 comprises 17 residues. V was trimmed by 4 bases and J by 1 base, leaving 16 bases between them. CDR1 MNHNS and CDR2 SASEGT come from the germline V gene. The DNA for the CDR3 is TGTGCCAGCAGTGTGATGATTGGCGGAATGAACACCGGGGAGCTGTTTTTT. It yields the protein CASSVMIGGMNTGELFF.

This chain uses TRBV4-3 with TRBJ2-2, with 7 bases matching TRBD2. The CDR3 contains 17 residues. The V segment lost 0 bases and the J segment 6 bases; nucleotides outside the gene matches: 10. CDR1 LGHNA and CDR2 YSLEER come from the germline V gene. This CDR3 reads CASSQDGAGARAGELFF. The CDR3 DNA is TGCGCCAGCAGCCAAGATGGGGCGGGAGCGAGGGCCGGGGAGCTGTTTTTT.